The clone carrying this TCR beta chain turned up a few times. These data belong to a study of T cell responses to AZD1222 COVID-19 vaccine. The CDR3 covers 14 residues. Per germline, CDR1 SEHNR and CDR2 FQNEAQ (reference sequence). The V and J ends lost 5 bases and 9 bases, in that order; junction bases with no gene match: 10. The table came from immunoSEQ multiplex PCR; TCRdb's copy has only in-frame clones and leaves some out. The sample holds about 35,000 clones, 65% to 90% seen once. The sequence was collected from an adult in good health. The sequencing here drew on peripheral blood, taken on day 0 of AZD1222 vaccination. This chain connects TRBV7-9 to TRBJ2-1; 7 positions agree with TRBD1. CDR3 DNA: TGTGCCAGCAGCCGTACAGGGGCCCGGGGTGAGCAGTTCTTC. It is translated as CASSRTGARGEQFF.